What follows are 13 T cell receptor beta chains derived from one specimen sequenced in a study of blood T cell repertoires in COVID-19. Produced via immunoSEQ multiplex PCR; TCRdb's table is partial and in-frame only. Seen here are about 190,000 clones, around 80% observed once, and the top ten hold 9.5% to 15%. Sequencing used peripheral blood. The source of these receptors is a woman in her 50s with acute or convalescent COVID-19.

This chain connects TRBV27 to TRBJ2-7, with TRBD1 matching 8 bases. V dropped 0 bases and J dropped 1; count of bases not matched to a gene: 11. This CDR3 spans 18 amino acids. Germline V lookup: CDR1 MNHEY, CDR2 SMNVEV (reference sequence). DNA for the CDR3: TGTGCCAGCAGTTTATCAACCCCCGGGACAGGTTTTTCCTACGAGCAGTACTTC. It encodes CASSLSTPGTGFSYEQYF.

This chain uses TRBV5-1 with TRBJ2-7; 9 bases agree with TRBD1. V dropped 4 bases and J dropped 6; count of bases not matched to a gene: 5. CDR3 length: 13 residues. The V gene's germline CDR1 is SGHRS and CDR2 YFSETQ. The CDR3 is CASSLDRGAEQYF. The CDR3 DNA reads as TGCGCCAGCAGCCTGGACAGGGGAGCCGAGCAGTACTTC.

The chain uses TRBV2 and TRBJ2-7; no firm D call. Germline V gene lookup returns CDR1 SNHLY and CDR2 FYNNEI. The V end lost 5 bases, the J end lost 2 bases, and 10 bases lay between the germline ends. The CDR3 has 13 residues. CDR3: CASSRSRAYEQYF. The CDR3 nucleotides are TGTGCCAGCAGTAGGAGCCGAGCCTACGAGCAGTACTTC.

The chain combines TRBV6-5 with TRBJ2-1; 8 nucleotides match TRBD2. CDR3 length: 15 residues. Germline-derived CDR1 and CDR2 are MNHEY and SVGAGI. Trimming cost V 5 bases and J 9 bases; bases outside gene matches: 12. CDR3 region: CASSNLRARGGEQFF. CDR3 coding DNA: TGTGCCAGCAGTAACCTCCGGGCCCGGGGGGGTGAGCAGTTCTTC.

The rearrangement joins TRBV29-1 to TRBJ2-3, with D perhaps TRBD2 (6 bases). CDR1 is SQVTM, CDR2 ANQGSEA, per germline. The CDR3 runs to 14 residues. In DNA form, the CDR3 reads TGCAGGGTCTTTAGCGGTGCTAGCACAGATACGCAGTATTTT. Encoded protein: CRVFSGASTDTQYF.

In DNA, the CDR3 is TGTGCCAGCAGTTTATGGGATACAGGGGATACCCAGCATTTT. Its protein is CASSLWDTGDTQHF. The V and J genes are TRBV28 and TRBJ1-5; 7 bases line up with TRBD1. Germline CDR1 MDHEN, CDR2 SYDVKM. The junction had 7 bases not matched to a gene; V was cut back by 0 bases and J by 11 bases. The CDR3 sequence is 14 residues long.

This chain connects TRBV28 to TRBJ1-2, with D possibly being TRBD1 (5 bases). Per germline, CDR1 MDHEN and CDR2 SYDVKM. The CDR3 covers 11 residues. Trimming removed 4 bases at V and 13 bases at J, with 13 bases between. This CDR3 is CASSSGLRATF. CDR3 in DNA: TGTGCCAGCAGTTCGGGCCTCAGGGCCACCTTC.

The chain joins TRBV6-1 to TRBJ2-7, with D possibly matching TRBD1 (6 bases). With 0 bases removed from V and 3 bases from J, the gap between germline ends came to 12 bases. CDR3 length: 15 residues. Germline CDR1 and CDR2: MNHNS and SASEGT. CDR3: CASSEALQGYYEQYF. As DNA, the CDR3 is TGTGCCAGCAGTGAAGCCCTACAGGGCTACTACGAGCAGTACTTC.

The rearrangement uses TRBV7-2 and TRBJ1-2; 9 bases align to TRBD1. The V segment lost 4 bases and the J segment 5 bases; nucleotides outside the gene matches: 5. CDR1 and CDR2 (germline): SGHTA, FQGNSA. The CDR3 sequence is 14 residues long. CDR3 DNA: TGTGCCAGCAGCTCCCGGGACAGGGATTATGGCTACACCTTC. Amino acids: CASSSRDRDYGYTF.

This chain uses TRBV7-6 with TRBJ2-7, with 15 bases lining up with TRBD2. The germline CDR1 and CDR2 sequences are SGHVS and FNYEAQ. Trimming cost V 4 bases and J 7 bases; bases outside gene matches: 5. The CDR3 extends over 15 amino acids. The CDR3: CASSWGLAGGGEQYF. The CDR3 DNA reads as TGTGCCAGCAGCTGGGGACTAGCGGGAGGCGGTGAGCAGTACTTC.

This clone was seen a single time. V is TRBV28 and J is TRBJ2-3, with 9 bases aligning to TRBD2. Per germline, CDR1 MDHEN and CDR2 SYDVKM. The CDR3 is made up of 14 amino acids. V lost 7 bases to trimming and J lost 4 bases; unmatched junction nucleotides: 6. CDR3 in amino acids: CASTFSGSSDTQYF. DNA for the CDR3: TGTGCCAGCACCTTTAGCGGGAGCTCAGATACGCAGTATTTT. Looking up the rest from reference TRBV28 and TRBJ2-3 gives the full variable domain: DVKVTQSSRYLVKRTGEKVFLECVQDMDHENMFWYRQDPGLGLRLIYFSYDVKMKEKGDIPEGYSVSREKKERFSLILESASTNQTSMYLCASTFSGSSDTQYFGPGTRLTVL.

The J gene is TRBJ2-2, the V gene TRBV5-1; TRBD2 matches at 7 bases. The trim removed 3 bases at V and 4 bases at J, leaving 6 bases unmatched. CDR1 is SGHRS and CDR2 is YFSETQ in the germline V gene. This CDR3 has 15 residues. CDR3 in DNA: TGCGCCAGCAGCTGGGAGGGACTTCCCACCGGGGAGCTGTTTTTT. This gives the protein CASSWEGLPTGELFF.

The chain is built from TRBV19 and TRBJ1-5; 8 bases are shared with TRBD1. There are 16 residues in the CDR3. Germline V CDR1 and CDR2: LNHDA, SQIVND (reference sequence). V lost 10 bases, J lost 0 bases, and 11 bases stayed unmatched. The CDR3 protein is CATHGQGPYSNQPQHF. CDR3 bases: TGTGCCACTCATGGACAGGGCCCGTATAGCAATCAGCCCCAGCATTTT.